This TCR beta chain emerged from a study of shared clonotypes between healthy human individuals. CD45RA+ naive and CD45RA-negative memory subsets were separated from CD4+ cells. The CDR3 consists of 15 residues. The germline CDR1 and CDR2 sequences are LNHDA and SQIVND (reference sequence). V gave up 5 bases and J gave up 0 bases; unmatched junction bases: 2. For every subset, genomic DNA was evenly distributed across several immunoSEQ plates. The data were produced by immunoSEQ multiplex PCR, yet TCRdb's version contains in-frame clones alone and is incomplete. Here the sample spans roughly 2,500,000 clones, 93% being singletons. Details on this clone: Other DNA sequences in this sample translate to the same CDR3.

The TCR sequence derives from a man aged 18 to 30 in good health. Some clones in this sample may be carry-over from other donors' samples. The sample taken for sequencing was naive CD4+ T cells from PBMCs. As to subset: CD45RA+ positively selected. The chain employs TRBV19 and TRBJ1-5, with 9 bases fitting TRBD1. As DNA, the CDR3 is TGTGCCAGTAGTCGACAGGGGGATAGCAATCAGCCCCAGCATTTT. Translation gives CASSRQGDSNQPQHF.